The next 12 T cell receptor beta chains were all read from a single sample in a study of T cell responses to AZD1222 COVID-19 vaccine. The repertoire was sequenced with immunoSEQ multiplex PCR; TCRdb's copy has only in-frame clones and lacks some. The profile covers 150,000 or so clones, with 85% to 95% appearing a single time and approximately 0.9% taken by the ten largest. This sample comprised peripheral blood, obtained on day 0 of MenACWY control vaccination. Receptors were obtained from an adult in good health.

About this clone itself: This specimen includes other DNA sequences encoding the same CDR3. The genes are TRBV18 and TRBJ1-1; D ambiguous. Deletions cut 2 bases from V and 2 bases from J, with 3 bases between. This CDR3 has 12 amino acids. The germline V gene has CDR1 KGHSH and CDR2 LQKENI. In nucleotides, the CDR3 is TGTGCCAGCTCACCAGAAAACACTGAAGCTTTCTTT. This gives the protein CASSPENTEAFF.

The chain carries TRBV5-7 and TRBJ1-4; a weak D match, TRBD1 (5 bases). TRBV5-7 is known as an ORF, though its function is uncertain. The V and J ends lost 4 bases and 0 bases respectively, with 16 bases between them. CDR3 size: 17 residues. The CDR3 coding sequence is TGTGCCAGCAGCGTAGAAGGGGAACGTGCAACTAATGAAAAACTGTTTTTT. Translating gives CASSVEGERATNEKLFF.

With regard to this clone: The limits of the CDR3 on the DNA are not certain, so only TCRdb's listed CDR3 is given. The chain combines TRBV21-1 with TRBJ2-7; the table's TRBD1 call for D was not verified on the DNA. TRBV21-1 is a recognized pseudogene. The CDR3 region is 15 residues in length, termini included. The CDR3 spells CASSQVGQGAKEQYF.

The rearrangement links TRBV19 to TRBJ1-4; a possible D gene is TRBD1 (6 bases). Trimming took off 5 bases at V and 5 bases at J, with 12 bases between the two ends. Germline V gene lookup returns CDR1 LNHDA and CDR2 SQIVND (reference sequence). The CDR3 is 14 amino acids. The CDR3 loop is CASSSRDTNEKLFF. CDR3 nucleotides: TGTGCCAGTAGTTCCAGGGACACCAATGAAAAACTGTTTTTT.

The chain combines TRBV19 with TRBJ2-1; a weak D match, TRBD1 (6 bases). The CDR3 runs to 13 residues. Germline lookup yields CDR1 LNHDA and CDR2 SQIVND (reference sequence). Trimming shortened V by 2 bases and J by 10 bases, and 12 bases separated the two germline ends. CDR3 sequence (DNA): TGTGCCAGTAGTATATCAGGGGTAGGAGAGCAGTTCTTC. Residues: CASSISGVGEQFF.

The rearrangement uses TRBV18 and TRBJ1-3; no clear D. V was shortened by 3 bases and J by 0 bases, with 9 bases between the two germline ends. The germline V gene encodes CDR1 KGHSH and CDR2 LQKENI. This CDR3 region has 15 residues. This CDR3 reads CASSPTAVSGNTIYF. The CDR3 DNA follows: TGTGCCAGCTCACCTACAGCAGTCTCTGGAAACACCATATATTTT.

The rearrangement uses TRBV5-5 and TRBJ2-5; 10 bases are a match to TRBD2. Germline V CDR1 and CDR2: SGHKS, YYEKEE (reference sequence). V trimming: 0 bases; J trimming: 5 bases; junction bases outside the gene matches: 4. The CDR3 runs to 15 residues. This CDR3 reads CASSLGTSGGETQYF. As DNA, the CDR3 is TGTGCCAGCAGCTTGGGGACTAGCGGAGGGGAGACCCAGTACTTC.

This chain links TRBV5-4 with TRBJ1-2; TRBD1 agrees at 8 bases. V gave up 4 bases and J gave up 4 bases; unmatched junction bases: 9. Germline V gene sequence: CDR1 SGHNT, CDR2 YYREEE (reference sequence). The CDR3 contains 15 residues. CDR3 protein: CASSPGTGPLYGYTF. DNA for the CDR3: TGTGCCAGCAGCCCCGGGACAGGTCCTCTCTATGGCTACACCTTC.

V is TRBV7-9 and J is TRBJ2-3; D is possibly TRBD1 or TRBD2 (6 bases each). Trimming shortened V by 1 base and J by 0 bases, and 11 bases separated the two germline ends. The CDR3 extends over 16 amino acids. Germline CDR1 is SEHNR and CDR2 is FQNEAQ (reference sequence). CDR3 protein: CASSLDRGLSTDTQYF. As DNA, the CDR3 is TGTGCCAGCAGCTTAGATCGGGGGCTAAGCACAGATACGCAGTATTTT.

The chain employs TRBV12-5 and TRBJ1-3; D unresolved. The CDR3 extends over 12 amino acids. V lost 3 bases and J lost 4, with 4 bases in between. CDR1 is LGHNT, CDR2 FRNRAP, per germline. CDR3 in amino acids: CASGFVGNTIYF. CDR3 DNA sequence: TGTGCTAGTGGTTTCGTAGGAAACACCATATATTTT.

In DNA form, the CDR3 reads TGTGCCTGGGGGTTCGGAGGGATGAACACTGAAGCTTTCTTT. The encoded protein is CAWGFGGMNTEAFF. The chain recombines TRBV30 with TRBJ1-1; D is unresolved. From germline, CDR1 is GTSNPN and CDR2 SVGIG (reference sequence). V was cut by 5 bases and J by 0 bases, with 13 bases left in between. This CDR3 region has 14 residues.

This clone was found a few times. The rearrangement links TRBV15 to TRBJ1-5, with unresolved D. V was trimmed by 1 base and J by 9 bases, leaving 13 bases between them. Germline V gene data show CDR1 as LNHNV and CDR2 as YYDKDF (reference sequence). The CDR3 sequence is 14 residues long. The CDR3 DNA sequence: TGTGCCACCAGCAGAGGGAGCCAAGGGAGGCCCCAGCATTTT. Protein sequence: CATSRGSQGRPQHF.